Below, 6 T cell receptor beta chains from the same sample are listed, as sequenced in a study of OX40 agonist ivuxolimab in advanced cancers. This table comes from immunoSEQ multiplex PCR, and its TCRdb copy is limited to in-frame clones, with some not included. The sample yields 55,000 to 65,000 clones, more than 70% seen once. The sequencing used CD4+ or CD8+ T cells sorted from blood, collected in a trial of the OX40 agonist ivuxolimab. The receptor source for this set is an adult with an advanced solid tumor such as melanoma, head and neck, liver or kidney cancer.

The rearrangement links TRBV19 to TRBJ2-5; 7 positions match TRBD1. The assigned J gene may be wrong: the sequence end matches TRBJ2-7 better. The germline gives CDR1 LNHDA, CDR2 SQIVND (reference sequence). The length of the CDR3 is 15 residues. In DNA, the CDR3 is TGTGCCAGTAGTATCCACAGACAGGGACAATACGAGCAGTACTTC. Its translation: CASSIHRQGQYEQYF.

The gene calls are TRBV18 and TRBJ2-7; 7 bases line up with TRBD2. Germline V gene sequence: CDR1 KGHSH, CDR2 LQKENI. The CDR3 extends over 15 amino acids. V trimming: 3 bases; J trimming: 4 bases; junction bases outside the gene matches: 9. The CDR3, as DNA: TGTGCCAGCTCACCGGGAGGGGACCCCACGTACGAGCAGTACTTC. This sequence encodes CASSPGGDPTYEQYF.

This clone came up a few times. The J gene is TRBJ1-2, the V gene TRBV7-2; 9 nucleotides align to TRBD1. The germline V gene has CDR1 SGHTA and CDR2 FQGNSA. This CDR3 region has 17 residues. The junction had 11 bases not matched to a gene; V was cut back by 4 bases and J by 2 bases. Here the CDR3 DNA reads TGTGCCAGCAGCTCCTACAGGGGGCTTCAGAGCAACTATGGCTACACCTTC. Amino acids: CASSSYRGLQSNYGYTF.

V is TRBV5-6 and J is TRBJ1-6; 7 positions agree with TRBD1. The V gene end was trimmed by 7 bases and the J gene end by 7 bases; junction bases not matched to a gene: 17. Looked up from germline, CDR1 is SGHDT and CDR2 is YYEEEE. The CDR3 spans 17 residues. CDR3 sequence: CASGQDGTGMENSPLHF. In DNA, the CDR3 is TGTGCCAGCGGACAGGACGGAACGGGGATGGAGAATTCACCCCTCCACTTT.

This clone was observed a few times. This specimen includes other DNA sequences encoding the same CDR3. CDR3 protein: CASSRRGLTEAFF. DNA of the CDR3: TGTGCCAGTTCACGTAGGGGGCTCACTGAAGCTTTCTTT. This sequence joins TRBV19 and TRBJ1-1, with 7 bases aligning to TRBD1. The CDR3 runs 13 residues. From germline, CDR1 is LNHDA and CDR2 SQIVND (reference sequence). The J segment lost 4 bases and the V segment lost 8 bases, leaving 7 bases of the junction unmatched.

This clone was seen a handful of times. The chain recombines TRBV7-2 with TRBJ1-6, with unresolved D. The germline V and J ends were trimmed by 2 bases and 10 bases, with 6 bases remaining between them. CDR3 length: 12 residues. Germline CDR1 is SGHTA and CDR2 is FQGNSA. The CDR3, as DNA: TGTGCCAGCAGCTTAACACCCTCACCCCTCCACTTT. This translates into CASSLTPSPLHF.